This T cell receptor beta chain originates from a study of T cell repertoires in cytomegalovirus infection. Regarding this clonotype: Antigen specificity is unknown.

TCRdb independently ran MiXCR on the reads; one entry per CDR3 protein. Here the sample spans around 170,000 distinct CDR3 sequences, around an eighth being singletons. CDR1 SQVTM and CDR2 ANQGSEA come from the germline V gene. V lost 5 bases to trimming and J lost 2 bases, with 6 bases between them. The CDR3 runs to 11 residues. Study-level results: The ex vivo response was dominated by HLA-C-restricted CMV-specific TCR beta clonotypes.

The chain carries TRBV29-1 and TRBJ1-2, with D uncertain. Sequencing input: PBMCs. The TCR originated in a human donor in good health (CMV status not recorded). Some clones in this sample may be carry-over from other donors' samples. CDR3 sequence reads: CSVQTNYGYTF. DNA of the CDR3: TGCAGCGTTCAAACGAACTATGGCTACACCTTC. The entire variable domain, with the rest obtained from reference TRBV29-1 and TRBJ1-2, is as follows: SAVISQKPSRDICQRGTSLTIQCQVDSQVTMMFWYRQQPGQSLTLIATANQGSEATYESGFVIDKFPISRPNLTFSTLTVSNMSPEDSSIYLCSVQTNYGYTFGSGTRLTVV.